This T cell receptor (beta chain) was found in a study of blood T cell repertoires in COVID-19. Study context: Some COVID-19 samples were acute and others convalescent; all came from the United States, Italy and Spain.

Authors' processing steps: Reference gene primer amplification gave nucleated cell count estimates. Assay: immunoSEQ multiplex PCR; the TCRdb copy retains only in-frame clones and omits some. The D gene and trimming were derived from the DNA, and the V and J assignments and clone size from that table. The sample carries 70,000 or so clones, 65% to 85% recorded once. The V segment lost 4 bases and the J segment 1 base; nucleotides outside the gene matches: 8. The CDR3 runs to 16 residues. CDR1 LNHDA and CDR2 SQIVND come from the germline V gene (reference sequence). The J gene is TRBJ1-1, the V gene TRBV19; 8 bases are shared with TRBD1. The sequenced sample consisted of peripheral blood. This sequence originates from a man in his fifties with COVID-19, enrolled during active disease. The CDR3 reads CASSRDRLSTNTEAFF. The CDR3 region has the DNA TGTGCCAGTAGTAGGGACAGGCTGAGTACGAACACTGAAGCTTTCTTT.